This T cell receptor (beta chain) was sequenced during a study of STAT5B mutations in CD4+ large granular lymphocyte leukemia. Across the whole study: Among healthy donors, a particular HLA allele went with more CDR3 'QG' motifs. Study conclusions and caveats: TRBV06-family usage was enriched in top patient clones (8/27) versus controls (2/35). Main leukemic clonotypes were patient-specific, but roughly 25% appeared at low frequency elsewhere.

A word on this clone: Antigen: not known.

Germline CDR1 reads SGHNT; CDR2 reads YYREEE (reference sequence). Trimming left V 4 bases short and J 0 bases short, with 10 bases between. This CDR3 is built from 15 residues. The protocol was immunoSEQ multiplex PCR, while the TCRdb copy is restricted to in-frame clones and leaves out a portion. The repertoire consists of under 35,000 clones, with 71% occurring once and the leading ten covering more than 0.35%. This chain joins TRBV5-4 and TRBJ1-4; no clear D gene. Sequences were obtained from CD4+ T cells from blood buffy coats. The clonotype was recovered from a human donor in good health. The CDR3 region is CASSTLTTTNEKLFF. CDR3 bases: TGTGCCAGCAGCACTCTGACTACAACTAATGAAAAACTGTTTTTT.